A selection of T cell receptor beta chains follows, all from one sample in a study of vaccination effects on CD4 cells after COVID-19. Libraries were prepared by immunoSEQ multiplex PCR; TCRdb keeps only in-frame clonotypes and omits some of them. The repertoire holds 35,000 to 40,000 clones, about 69% seen once, with approximately 15% in the top ten. The antigens these receptors bind are not known. This specimen was CD4+ T cells from PBMCs cultured with HCoV-OC43 spike peptides, taken before COVID-19 vaccination. The receptors were sampled from a human donor who received a COVID-19 vaccine. The CDR3 runs from the conserved cysteine through the conserved F or W. The D gene is left open where the match is weak. The listing skips clone size in some rows; elsewhere it reads once, few, many or a size class.

D gene: TRBD1
clone size: .
V gene: TRBV5-1
J gene: TRBJ2-1
CDR3 protein: CASSVGTENNEQFF
CDR3 DNA: TGCGCCAGCAGCGTAGGGACAGAGAACAATGAGCAGTTCTTC

D gene: .
clone size: few
V gene: TRBV6-1
J gene: TRBJ2-7
CDR3 protein: CASSEYREGEQYF
CDR3 DNA: TGTGCCAGCAGTGAATACAGGGAGGGCGAGCAGTACTTC

D gene: .
clone size: .
V gene: TRBV15
J gene: TRBJ1-2
CDR3 protein: CATSRGGGDGGYTF
CDR3 DNA: TGTGCCACCAGCAGAGGCGGCGGGGATGGGGGCTACACCTTC

D gene: .
clone size: .
V gene: TRBV12-3/TRBV12-4
J gene: TRBJ2-2
CDR3 protein: CASSFVGAGELFF
CDR3 DNA: TGTGCCAGCAGTTTCGTAGGCGCCGGGGAGCTGTTTTTT

D gene: .
clone size: .
V gene: TRBV3-1/TRBV3-2
J gene: TRBJ1-6
CDR3 protein: CASSRGSPLHF
CDR3 DNA: TGTGCCAGCAGCAGAGGTTCACCCCTCCACTTT

D gene: TRBD2
clone size: .
V gene: TRBV5-1
J gene: TRBJ2-1
CDR3 protein: CASSPTSGTADEQFF
CDR3 DNA: TGCGCCAGCAGCCCGACTAGCGGGACGGCAGATGAGCAGTTCTTC

D gene: .
clone size: few
V gene: TRBV10-3
J gene: TRBJ1-4
CDR3 protein: CAISESSEKLFF
CDR3 DNA: TGTGCCATCAGTGAGTCGAGTGAAAAACTGTTTTTT

D gene: .
clone size: .
V gene: TRBV5-1
J gene: TRBJ1-6
CDR3 protein: CASRAQNSPLHF
CDR3 DNA: TGCGCCAGCAGGGCACAAAATTCACCCCTCCACTTT

D gene: TRBD1
clone size: .
V gene: TRBV29-1
J gene: TRBJ2-5
CDR3 protein: CSVLRTGVPYDQYF
CDR3 DNA: TGCAGCGTCCTCAGGACAGGGGTGCCTTATGACCAGTACTTC

D gene: .
clone size: .
V gene: TRBV6-5
J gene: TRBJ1-5
CDR3 protein: CASRQGRNQPQHF
CDR3 DNA: TGTGCCAGCAGACAGGGACGCAATCAGCCCCAGCATTTT

D gene: .
clone size: .
V gene: TRBV28
J gene: TRBJ2-7
CDR3 protein: CASSRSYEQYF
CDR3 DNA: TGTGCCAGCAGCCGCTCCTACGAGCAGTACTTC

D gene: TRBD1
clone size: few
V gene: TRBV11-2
J gene: TRBJ1-1
CDR3 protein: CASSRRGLNTEAFF
CDR3 DNA: TGTGCCAGCAGCCGAAGGGGGCTGAACACTGAAGCTTTCTTT

D gene: TRBD2
clone size: .
V gene: TRBV3-1/TRBV3-2
J gene: TRBJ2-5
CDR3 protein: CASSERQGSGSRETQYF
CDR3 DNA: TGTGCCAGCAGCGAGAGGCAGGGCAGCGGGAGTCGGGAGACCCAGTACTTC

D gene: .
clone size: .
V gene: TRBV5-1
J gene: TRBJ2-7
CDR3 protein: CASSLVREPYEQYF
CDR3 DNA: TGCGCCAGCAGCTTGGTCCGGGAACCCTACGAGCAGTACTTC

D gene: .
clone size: .
V gene: TRBV7-9
J gene: TRBJ1-2
CDR3 protein: CASSLGVVDDHAF
CDR3 DNA: TGTGCCAGCAGCTTAGGGGTCGTGGATGATCATGCCTTC

D gene: .
clone size: few
V gene: TRBV19
J gene: TRBJ2-7
CDR3 protein: CASGAGGQYYEQYF
CDR3 DNA: TGTGCCAGTGGAGCTGGAGGACAGTACTACGAGCAGTACTTC

D gene: TRBD1
clone size: .
V gene: TRBV27
J gene: TRBJ2-7
CDR3 protein: CASSAAGQGLYEQYF
CDR3 DNA: TGTGCCAGCAGTGCGGCGGGACAGGGACTATACGAGCAGTACTTC

D gene: .
clone size: .
V gene: TRBV4-1
J gene: TRBJ2-1
CDR3 protein: CASSQGFNWDEQFF
CDR3 DNA: TGCGCCAGCAGCCAAGGATTCAACTGGGATGAGCAGTTCTTC

D gene: .
clone size: .
V gene: TRBV7-2
J gene: TRBJ1-2
CDR3 protein: CASSGRNYGYTF
CDR3 DNA: TGTGCCAGCAGCGGTAGGAACTATGGCTACACCTTC